Included here is one T cell receptor beta chain sequence, with context. What it binds is unknown. A read error may produce the germline difference seen at one junction end. The CDR3 runs 15 residues. Germline V gives CDR1 DFQATT, CDR2 SNEGSKA (reference sequence). One entry per CDR3 protein results from TCRdb running MiXCR on the RT-PCR reads. The profile shows 550,000 to 650,000 distinct CDR3 sequences, approximately 12% of them singletons. This sample is drawn from a study of response to subunit inactivated influenza vaccine. Whole-study findings and limits: The authors proposed limited new T cell recruitment per seasonal influenza vaccination.

Sample: PBMCs from blood, taken on the day of vaccination. The chain is built from TRBV20-1 and TRBJ2-3; D is possibly TRBD2 (6 bases). The receptor's source is a man aged 50-60 years who received an inactivated influenza vaccine. The CDR3 here is CCARDPTSRGDTQYF. CDR3 coding DNA: TGCTGTGCTAGAGATCCGACGTCCCGGGGGGATACGCAGTATTTT.